These T cell receptor beta chains were read from a single sample in a study of CD8 T cells in Susac syndrome. TCRdb reprocessed the immunoSEQ multiplex PCR reads via MiXCR and lists one record per CDR3 protein. The data hold some 130,000 distinct CDR3 sequences, with approximately 89% observed a single time. Sequencing used CD8+ T cells from PBMCs. The source is a human donor with multiple sclerosis. The CDR3 runs from the conserved cysteine through the conserved F or W.

v_call cdr3_length cdr3_aa
TRBV13 17 CASSLVTRVGDTGELFF
TRBV11-2 16 CASSYYRGPNTGELFF
TRBV5-6 16 CASSFLLAGEVNEQFF
TRBV7-2 14 CASSPLASYNEQFF
TRBV4-2 19 CASSRPGTDPGSGANVLTF
TRBV4-3 16 CASSQDYGQLGNTIYF
TRBV18 15 CASSPPQGQTYEQYF
TRBV6-5 14 CASSLVAGYYGYTF
TRBV29-1 13 CSVDGGSNTEAFF
TRBV12-3/TRBV12-4 14 CASSLTSNPYEQYF
TRBV5-5 15 CASSLGLAEDNEQFF
TRBV6-2/TRBV6-3 17 CASSQDREKGTSDEQYF
TRBV27 16 CASSLRSSWGTDTQYF
TRBV7-2 13 CASSLRSVGELFF
TRBV4-3 16 CASSQESGQDNQPQHF
TRBV7-2 12 CASSSQGNEQYF
TRBV30 12 CAWSVMTTEAFF
TRBV15 13 CATRTSGANVLTF
TRBV4-1 15 CASSQGAGLSTEAFF
TRBV4-1 15 CASSPGLAGATEQYF
TRBV30 15 CAWSGGLLGFNEQFF
TRBV4-1 15 CASSHYGSTNEKLFF
TRBV3-1 14 CASSWGLATDTQYF
TRBV18 12 CASSPLSGEQYF
TRBV20-1 16 CSAPFVTGGNNQPQHF
TRBV27 11 CASSLGEELFF
TRBV6-5 15 CASSSPATDPYEQYF
TRBV30 13 CASRESAGYEQYF
TRBV19 14 CASSRAGSSYEQYF
TRBV7-6 12 CASSPAGLPQHF
TRBV11-2 11 CAIGYTYEQYF
TRBV7-9 14 CASSFRELQETQYF
TRBV29-1 14 CSARPLRGRYGYTF
TRBV7-2 16 CASSPVGVRAGETQYF
TRBV9 16 CASSPPLVGTTGELFF
TRBV27 15 CASSLSTPILTEAFF
TRBV23-1 17 CASSQSNLGGSQETQYF
TRBV5-4 18 CASSLLGGRVDSGDTQYF
TRBV19 14 CASSLQGASYEQYF
TRBV7-6 14 CASSLHQNTDTQYF